The source of this T cell receptor (beta chain) is a study of cytomegalovirus exposure and HLA in healthy donors (dated by TCRdb to about 2017). The study in broad terms: According to an earlier analysis of 587 of the donors, roughly 180 million T cells yielded approximately 120 million unique TCR beta sequences and roughly 280 Gb of sequence data. Around 330 gigabases of sequencing data and 75 million to 85 million unique TCR sequences made up an early release that covered roughly 670 HLA-typed donors. Of the 398 genotyped donors, around 81% fell in the genetic ancestry cluster associated with self-reported Caucasian donors. The study was designed to test whether signatures of past pathogen exposure could be identified by cataloging public T cell receptors. The T cell repertoires of about 700 subjects were profiled by immunosequencing and related to cytomegalovirus serostatus. A separate validation cohort of roughly 120 different subjects was used in addition to the approximately 610-subject first cohort. The study combined high-throughput TCR immunosequencing, statistical association of individual TCRs with disease status, and machine learning to predict cytomegalovirus infection status. A later analysis re-analyzed previously published TCR beta repertoires from 666 donors and added high-resolution HLA genotyping to study TCR occurrence patterns. Rather than using new phenotypic data, the later analysis identified candidate immune exposures from TCR beta sequences and from how often those sequences occurred across donors. In an earlier analysis of a few hundred of the donors, high-throughput TCR beta sequencing was used to judge whether each TCR beta V gene segment behaved as functional or pseudogenic. Donor age, sex, ethnicity and CMV serostatus were compiled together with the repertoire data. Genome-wide SNP genotypes for about 65% of the 666 donors were used in a later genetic analysis, which treated that subset as a discovery cohort. All discovery cohort repertoires had been generated on a single sequencing platform. Both class I and class II loci were covered by HLA typing, at four-digit resolution. Typing coverage differed by locus: A, B, C, DRB1 and DQB1 were typed in roughly 620-640 donors, DQA1 in 522, DPA1 in some 570, and DPB1 in 472. A handful of DR-DQ haplotypes were handled as single units for association and clustering because linkage in the cohort was strong. Across under 500 genotyped donors of the cohort, an average of about 220,000 unique TCR beta nucleotide sequences per donor were sequenced, and 15% to 20% of those sequences were non-productive.

The cohort comprised some 730 healthy bone marrow donors. At the time of sampling, all cohort members were nominally healthy, though unrecorded immune exposures were likely present. The donor tested CMV seropositive and was one of the 289 seropositive cohort members. Each donor provided a peripheral blood sample, and peripheral blood mononuclear cells were used for TCR beta sequencing. The Qiagen DNeasy Blood Extraction Kit was used to extract genomic DNA from the blood cell samples. Via the germline V gene, CDR1 is MGHRA and CDR2 YSYEKL. The CDR3 runs 11 amino acids, cysteine and phenylalanine included. Only the CDR3 part of the read is kept: 33 bases, read in frame from the first base. As for this clone: The antigen it recognizes is unknown. Relative to the germline gene, one junction end is altered; a read error may explain this. Other DNA sequences in the sample encode the same CDR3.

Results the study describes overall, beyond this receptor: Broadly in line with IMGT annotations, most TCR beta V segments showed up in productive rearrangements about 90% or about 30% of the time in an earlier analysis of about 500 of the donors. A later analysis found that TCR association rates varied across HLA loci, with DRB1 alleles showing the most associated TCRs and HLA-C alleles the fewest. A later analysis found that most CMV-associated TCR beta chains appeared HLA-restricted, with HLA associations seemingly driven largely by CMV exposure. The only immune exposure information available for the cohort was CMV serostatus. According to a later analysis, parvovirus B19, influenza, CMV and Epstein-Barr virus appeared linked to several top co-occurrence clusters. Compared with the roughly 670-donor mean, donors in an Asian-associated ancestry cluster had fewer N-insertions in productive TCRs, according to a later genetic analysis. A cluster of highly shared sequence variants was judged likely to represent a technical artifact of the sequencing pipeline. Cytomegalovirus status was reported to be diagnosed by the classifier with high specificity and sensitivity in both the original and validation cohorts. A few of the identified cytomegalovirus-associated TCR beta chains were confirmed in vitro to be specific for cytomegalovirus antigens. Because counts were too low, some 16 rarely observed V segments, including chromosome 9 orphons, were excluded from the earlier analysis of a few hundred of the donors. In a later analysis, HLA-associated TCR beta chains were found to be more clonally expanded and to have lower generation probabilities than equally common non-associated chains. Linkage disequilibrium might explain the correlated functional status among segregating V segments, but an unknown experimental factor could not be ruled out. Presence/absence analyses assumed roughly uniform sequencing depth across donors, an assumption that may not hold. In a later analysis, some 17,000 TCR beta sequences were associated with specific HLA alleles at a false discovery rate of 0.05. Because HLA typing was unavailable for some donors at each locus, only the typed subset was used in association tests. The cohort was sequenced for TCR beta chains only, and without alpha or paired-chain data the features that could be detected were limited. It was suggested by the authors that the approach could potentially be generalized to other disease states and immunological phenotypes. When HLA alleles, especially DR and DQ, strongly co-occurred, TCR associations were difficult to assign to individual alleles. While some public TCRs were present in many individuals, most TCR sequences turned up only very rarely across donors. A later genetic analysis associated a missense DCLRE1C variant with V-gene and J-gene trimming of TCR beta chains, and an independent cohort replicated the association. In the study, 150 to 200 TCR beta chains were listed as associated with cytomegalovirus. Some IMGT-functional V segments, including TRBV6-2 and TRBV6-3, could not be distinguished by the 87-base-pair reads and were therefore excluded. A further reported finding was that TCR beta sequences accurately predicted the HLA-A and HLA-B alleles for most subjects in the first cohort.

The library was obtained by the immunoSEQ multiplex PCR assay. A mixture of 60 forward primers for TCR Vbeta segments and 13 reverse primers for TCR Jbeta segments was used in the multiplex PCR. The CDR3 region of rearranged TCR beta genes was amplified from genomic DNA by a multiplex PCR assay. On the Illumina HiSeq System, the amplified TCR beta libraries were sequenced as 87-base-pair reads. The original pipeline was this. Across the roughly 700 repertoires, a later analysis counted tens of millions of unique TCR beta chains, roughly 11 million of which were shared by at least two donors. A nearest-neighbor algorithm error-corrected the raw reads and collapsed the reads into unique sequences, merging closely related sequences to remove PCR and sequencing errors. To assign V, D and J gene segments, CDR3 sequences were aligned to IMGT reference sequences. For a sequence to be retained, a match of at least six nucleotides was required to both a V gene segment and a J gene segment. Rearrangements were called productive when the CDR3 lacked stop codons and stayed in frame with V and J; all others were non-productive. Following IMGT convention, CDR3 was defined as the stretch from the second conserved V-encoded cysteine up to the conserved J-encoded phenylalanine. In an earlier analysis of more than 550 of the donors, sequences lacking an unambiguous match to a single V gene segment were excluded. An earlier analysis of a few hundred of the donors called V segments functional above 56.7% productive rearrangements and segregating when the between-donor standard deviation exceeded 5%. A statistical classification framework was built for diagnosing cytomegalovirus status from the catalog of TCR beta chain sequences. V and J gene assignment, in a later analysis, came from comparing TCR nucleotide sequences with IMGT/GENE-DB human TR gene sequences. A later analysis assigned CDR3 sequences and most-parsimonious VDJ recombination scenarios with the TCRdist pipeline. In a later analysis, each TCR beta chain was defined by its CDR3 amino acid sequence together with its V-gene family, and reads lacking a unique V-gene family were excluded. As a way to deal with suspected cross-contamination and a sequencing artifact, a later analysis dropped roughly 600 nucleotide sequences that were highly shared and had low generation probability. For each public chain, a later analysis derived a clonal expansion index from normalized ranks of inferred template counts within each repertoire. In a later analysis, generation probabilities were computed using a VDJ recombination model fitted to out-of-frame rearrangements, and the results were checked against IGoR. In a later analysis, TCR-TCR, TCR-HLA and TCR-CMV co-occurrence was scored with hypergeometric tests, and a repertoire-size bias correction was applied to TCR pairs. False discovery rates were estimated in a later analysis by permuting HLA or CMV assignments 20 times. In a later analysis, co-occurring TCRs were grouped using DBSCAN, with TCRdist sequence similarity added in when clustering inside HLA-allele-positive subsets. Repertoires with fewer than 30,000 or more than 120,000 public chains were left out of co-occurrence clustering, as were about 5 repertoires with anomalous nucleotide sharing. The table comes from immuneACCESS by way of TCRdb, which keeps in-frame sequences with V and J called. Part of the clones is missing from these tables; in studies checked, under half for an unresolved V gene and the rest for unknown reasons. V and J calls plus clone size are reproduced from that table; the DNA served to infer D and trimming. The sample yields approximately 110,000 clones; about 70% were counted once. The ten most abundant clones make up around 4.9% of the sample.

The specimen sequenced was PBMCs. This clonotype was obtained from a man aged 25-40 years in good health and CMV-seropositive. The rearrangement joined TRBV4-1 to TRBJ1-2, and possibly TRBD1, on 6 matching bases. This receptor carries the CDR3 CASSQQGGYTF. The DNA reads TGCGCCAGCAGTCAACAGGGTGGCTACACTTTC.